One sample yielded the 17 T cell receptor beta chains listed below, sequenced in a study of blood T cells in healthy people across ages. A second PCR of 7 to 11 cycles used a sample-barcoded 5' primer and a J-beta primer mix. From the 5' RACE reads, TCRdb called clonotypes with MiXCR, one entry per CDR3 protein. The profile shows about 1.8 million distinct CDR3 sequences, 49% of them singletons. The sample comprised blood. The receptors here all came from a woman in her thirties or forties in good health.

This clonotype was picked up many times. J is TRBJ2-5 and V is TRBV5-1; D may match TRBD1 or TRBD2 (5 bases each). The CDR3 runs 14 residues. The ends were cut back, 4 bases at V and 0 bases at J, with 10 bases in the middle. CDR1 and CDR2 from the germline V gene are SGHRS and YFSETQ. The CDR3 loop reads CASSPGRNQETQYF. CDR3 sequence (DNA): TGCGCCAGCAGCCCGGGACGGAACCAAGAGACCCAGTACTTC.

The chain links TRBV18 to TRBJ2-5; D not certain. Trimming stripped 0 bases from V and 5 bases from J, with 7 bases between. CDR3 length equals 13 residues. Germline assignment: CDR1 KGHSH and CDR2 LQKENI. The CDR3 is CASSPPSHETQYF. The CDR3 DNA sequence: TGTGCCAGCTCACCACCGAGTCACGAGACCCAGTACTTC.

The V call is TRBV2, the J call TRBJ1-5; D possibly corresponds to TRBD1 (6 bases). CDR3 length: 15 residues. V gave up 6 bases and J gave up 2 bases, with 14 bases separating them. Germline values: CDR1 SNHLY, CDR2 FYNNEI. The CDR3 loop reads CASRDQGTGNQPQHF. The CDR3 bases are TGTGCCAGCAGGGACCAGGGGACTGGCAATCAGCCCCAGCATTTT.

There are a few counts of this clonotype. V gene TRBV28 combines with J gene TRBJ2-5; the match to TRBD1 covers 7 bases. V shed 5 bases, J shed 1 base, and the junction held 4 bases outside the gene matches. The CDR3 spans 14 residues. Germline CDR1 MDHEN, CDR2 SYDVKM. The CDR3 loop is CASSIDRVQETQYF. CDR3 DNA: TGTGCCAGCAGTATTGACAGGGTCCAAGAGACCCAGTACTTC. The variable domain in full, completed from reference TRBV28 and TRBJ2-5, reads DVKVTQSSRYLVKRTGEKVFLECVQDMDHENMFWYRQDPGLGLRLIYFSYDVKMKEKGDIPEGYSVSREKKERFSLILESASTNQTSMYLCASSIDRVQETQYFGPGTRLLVL.

This clonotype was counted only a few times. The CDR3 loop is CASSQTTGTASSYEQYF. The CDR3 DNA reads TGCGCCAGCAGCCAGACAACCGGGACAGCGAGCTCCTACGAGCAGTACTTC. The rearrangement links TRBV4-1 to TRBJ2-7; the match to TRBD1 covers 7 bases. The CDR3 extends over 17 amino acids. V trimming: 3 bases; J trimming: 0 bases; junction bases outside the gene matches: 11. CDR1 is MGHRA, CDR2 YSYEKL, per germline.

This clonotype has more than one count but fewer than ten. CDR3: CASSASGSYEQYF. CDR3 DNA sequence: TGCGCCAGCAGCGCTAGCGGCTCCTACGAGCAGTACTTC. The genes are TRBV4-3 and TRBJ2-7; 7 bases align to TRBD2. The CDR3 is 13 amino acids. Trimming took 5 bases from V and 0 from J; bases not matched to a gene: 1. Germline assignment: CDR1 LGHNA and CDR2 YSLEER.

This clonotype was observed a handful of times. The chain employs TRBV11-2 and TRBJ2-1; 8 positions match TRBD2. The CDR3 length is 16 residues. CDR1 and CDR2 from the germline V gene are SGHAT and FQNNGV. Trimming removed 0 bases from V and 5 bases from J; junction bases left unmatched: 6. CDR3 DNA sequence: TGTGCCAGCAGCTTAGAGGCTAGCGGGTATAACAATGAGCAGTTCTTC. Translated: CASSLEASGYNNEQFF.

V and J are TRBV24-1 and TRBJ1-4, with D possibly TRBD1 on 5 matching bases. V was clipped by 3 bases and J by 8 bases, with 12 bases between them. The CDR3 runs to 14 residues. From germline, CDR1 is KGHDR and CDR2 SFDVKD. For the CDR3, the DNA is TGTGCCACCAGTGATGGGACGGCCAACGAAAAACTGTTTTTT. It encodes CATSDGTANEKLFF.

The chain recombines TRBV20-1 with TRBJ2-7; D call uncertain. Germline assignment: CDR1 DFQATT and CDR2 SNEGSKA (reference sequence). The CDR3 is made up of 11 amino acids. The V and J ends lost 7 bases and 4 bases respectively, with 11 bases between them. CDR3 sequence: CSVANSYEQYF. The CDR3 region has the DNA TGCAGTGTGGCGAACTCTTACGAGCAGTACTTC.

This clonotype was picked up a small number of times. This chain connects TRBV20-1 to TRBJ2-1, with TRBD1 matching over 7 bases. The CDR3 length is 13 residues. Trimming removed 5 bases from V and 13 bases from J; junction bases left unmatched: 14. CDR1 is DFQATT, CDR2 SNEGSKA, per germline (reference sequence). The CDR3 nucleotides read TGCAGTGCTCGAAAGCCCGGGACAGACTTTCAGTTCTTC. Translating it yields CSARKPGTDFQFF.

This clonotype has just one count. The rearrangement joins TRBV5-6 to TRBJ2-5; a possible D gene is TRBD2 (6 bases). The length of the CDR3 is 15 residues. V was shortened by 3 bases and J by 1 base, with 13 bases between the two germline ends. Germline loops: CDR1 SGHDT, CDR2 YYEEEE. The CDR3 region is CASSSSGTPQETQYF. CDR3 in DNA: TGTGCCAGCAGCTCTTCCGGGACTCCCCAAGAGACCCAGTACTTC.

This clonotype came up a few times. This chain connects TRBV7-2 to TRBJ2-3; perhaps TRBD1 as D (6 bases). Germline CDR1 reads SGHTA; CDR2 reads FQGNSA. The CDR3 spans 13 residues. V gave up 5 bases and J gave up 4 bases, with 10 bases separating them. In nucleotides, the CDR3 is TGTGCCAGCAGCGTAACAGGGCCAGATACGCAGTATTTT. Protein: CASSVTGPDTQYF. Supplemented by reference TRBV7-2 and TRBJ2-3, the full variable domain reads GAGVSQSPSNKVTEKGKDVELRCDPISGHTALYWYRQSLGQGLEFLIYFQGNSAPDKSGLPSDRFSAERTGGSVSTLTIQRTQQEDSAVYLCASSVTGPDTQYFGPGTRLTVL.

Notes on this clonotype: The junction does not match germline at one end; this may be a read error. The chain couples TRBV12-3 or TRBV12-4 to TRBJ1-6, with D tentatively TRBD1 (5 bases). The CDR3 sequence is 16 residues long. CDR3 amino acids: CASRTHEGLGNSLLHF. In nucleotides, the CDR3 is TGTGCCAGCAGGACGCATGAGGGGCTTGGGAATTCACTCCTCCACTTT.

The CDR3 region is CASSPAGFTYEQYF. The CDR3 DNA is TGTGCCAGCAGCCCCGCAGGGTTTACCTACGAGCAGTACTTC. V and J are TRBV6-5 and TRBJ2-7, with D possibly being TRBD1 (5 bases). Germline values: CDR1 MNHEY, CDR2 SVGAGI. CDR3 length: 14 residues. V dropped 6 bases and J dropped 2 bases, with 14 bases sitting between them.

This clonotype has more than one count but fewer than ten. V and J are TRBV4-3 and TRBJ2-3; tentatively, D is TRBD2 (6 bases). V lost 0 bases, J lost 0 bases, and 10 bases lay in between. The CDR3 sequence is 16 residues long. The germline gives CDR1 LGHNA, CDR2 YSLEER. CDR3 DNA: TGCGCCAGCAGCCAAGATAGCAGCGGGAGCACAGATACGCAGTATTTT. This translates into CASSQDSSGSTDTQYF.

The chain carries TRBV3-1 and TRBJ2-3; 12 nucleotides agree with TRBD2. V shed 4 bases, J shed 3 bases, and the junction held 5 bases outside the gene matches. Germline-derived CDR1 and CDR2 are LGHDT and YNNKEL (reference sequence). The CDR3 has 16 residues. The CDR3 loop reads CASSRRLAGETDTQYF. The CDR3 nucleotides read TGTGCCAGCAGCCGCCGACTAGCGGGGGAAACAGATACGCAGTATTTT.

This clonotype was found once. The chain has TRBV28 and TRBJ2-4; D is possibly TRBD2 (7 bases). The J call is uncertain, as TRBJ2-5 better fits the DNA end. The germline CDR1 and CDR2 sequences are MDHEN and SYDVKM. This CDR3 spans 15 amino acids. CDR3 sequence reads: CASRGGGRFQETQYF. The CDR3, as DNA: TGTGCCAGCCGTGGGGGGGGCCGATTCCAAGAGACCCAGTACTTC.